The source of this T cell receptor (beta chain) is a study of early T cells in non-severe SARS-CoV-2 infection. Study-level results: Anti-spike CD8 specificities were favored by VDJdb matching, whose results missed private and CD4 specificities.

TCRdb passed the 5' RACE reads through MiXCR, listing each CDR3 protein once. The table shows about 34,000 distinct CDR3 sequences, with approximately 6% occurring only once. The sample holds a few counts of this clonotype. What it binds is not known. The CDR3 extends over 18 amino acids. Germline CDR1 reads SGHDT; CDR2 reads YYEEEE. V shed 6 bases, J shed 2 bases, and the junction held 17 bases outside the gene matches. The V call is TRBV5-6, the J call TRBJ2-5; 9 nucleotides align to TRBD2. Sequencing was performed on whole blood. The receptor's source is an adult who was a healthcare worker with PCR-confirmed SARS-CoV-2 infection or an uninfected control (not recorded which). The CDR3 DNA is TGTGCCAGCAACTCCCGGGGACGGCTAGCGGGAAGGCAAGAGACCCAGTACTTC. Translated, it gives CASNSRGRLAGRQETQYF.